The clone carrying this T cell receptor beta chain was found a few times. The antigen remains unidentified. This sample is drawn from a study of T cells after yellow fever vaccination. General study results and limits: Among all clonotypes, a small share was observed in both CD4 and CD8 compartments.

TCRdb re-called the 5' RACE reads with MiXCR, one entry per CDR3 protein. This sample has 500,000 to 650,000 distinct CDR3 sequences, with approximately 13% found just once. V was shortened by 4 bases and J by 0 bases, with 15 bases between the two germline ends. CDR3 length: 16 amino acids. CDR1 and CDR2 from the germline V gene are SEHNR and FQNEAQ (reference sequence). This chain connects TRBV7-9 to TRBJ1-2, with D possibly TRBD1 on 6 matching bases. Specimen: PBMCs, collected on the day of the yellow fever booster vaccination. The origin of this receptor is a man aged 30 to 39 who received the YFV17D yellow fever vaccine. CDR3 loop: CASSSREGTSNYGYTF. CDR3 sequence (DNA): TGTGCCAGCAGCTCTAGGGAGGGGACATCTAACTATGGCTACACCTTC.